This T cell receptor beta chain was identified in a study of cytomegalovirus exposure and HLA in healthy donors. Study-wide results and limits: The only immune exposure information that was available was CMV serostatus.

PCR involved 60 Vbeta and 13 Jbeta primers. Sequenced by immunoSEQ multiplex PCR; TCRdb stores in-frame clones only, minus some. Its listing shows approximately 68,000 clones. The CDR3 loop spans 17 amino acids. The germline CDR1 and CDR2 sequences are SEHNR and FQNEAQ (reference sequence). Trimming took 4 bases from V and 3 from J; bases not matched to a gene: 6. Worth noting for this clone: What it binds is not known.

The chain uses TRBV7-9 and TRBJ2-5; 15 bases agree with TRBD2. This sequence originates from a female donor in good health and CMV-seropositive. The material sequenced was PBMCs. In DNA form, the CDR3 reads TGTGCCAGCAGCTCGACAGGGACTAGCGGGGGGAAAGAGACCCAGTACTTC. Amino acids: CASSSTGTSGGKETQYF.